These T cell receptor beta chains were read from a single sample in a study of blood T cell repertoires in COVID-19. Repertoires were generated with immunoSEQ multiplex PCR, while TCRdb's copy carries only in-frame clones and drops some. The sample holds about 180,000 clones, roughly four fifths seen once. The sample was peripheral blood. The receptor set was obtained from a human donor in a cohort sampled during active COVID-19. Each CDR3 is given with its conserved first and last residue. The D gene is left open where the match is weak. Expanded clones get a size class; other rows say once, few or many, or leave the size out.

>TRBJ2-1|.|.|16|TRBV5-1
CASRETVGPVGNEQFF
TGCGCCAGCAGAGAAACCGTGGGGCCGGTGGGTAATGAGCAGTTCTTC
>TRBJ2-7|.|TRBD1|15|TRBV6-5
CASSPGTGVTYEQYF
TGTGCCAGCAGCCCCGGGACAGGGGTAACCTACGAGCAGTACTTC
>TRBJ1-2|.|TRBD1|16|TRBV7-8
CASSLDRGRTNYGYTF
TGTGCCAGCAGCTTAGACAGGGGGCGTACGAACTATGGCTACACCTTC
>TRBJ2-7|.|TRBD1|15|TRBV5-4
CASSPRTGAIFEQYF
TGTGCCAGCAGCCCTAGGACAGGCGCCATATTCGAGCAGTACTTC
>TRBJ2-1|few|.|14|TRBV3-1/TRBV3-2
CASSQDRVNNEQFF
TGTGCCAGCAGCCAAGACAGGGTGAACAATGAGCAGTTCTTC
>TRBJ1-1|.|.|14|TRBV19
CASSSGIPGTEAFF
TGTGCCAGTAGTTCCGGAATCCCGGGGACTGAAGCTTTCTTT
>TRBJ2-7|once|TRBD2|13|TRBV12-3/TRBV12-4
CASSPGTTYEQYF
TGTGCCAGCAGCCCTGGGACTACCTACGAGCAGTACTTC
>TRBJ1-5|.|.|16|TRBV6-1
CASSVWEGTGNQPQHF
TGTGCCAGCAGTGTCTGGGAGGGAACGGGCAATCAGCCCCAGCATTTT
>TRBJ2-1|.|TRBD2|15|TRBV7-3
CASSPAGLEGNEQFF
TGTGCCAGCAGCCCCGCTGGACTAGAGGGGAATGAGCAGTTCTTC
>TRBJ1-2|once|.|13|TRBV12-3/TRBV12-4
CASSFLGGNGYTF
TGTGCCAGCAGTTTTTTGGGAGGGAATGGCTACACCTTC
>TRBJ2-2|.|TRBD1|17|TRBV5-1
CASSLLQGAPNTGELFF
TGCGCCAGCAGCTTGCTACAGGGGGCCCCGAACACCGGGGAGCTGTTTTTT
>TRBJ2-7|.|.|14|TRBV5-4
CASSPPGHNYEQYF
TGTGCCAGCAGCCCTCCGGGACACAATTACGAGCAGTACTTC
>TRBJ2-2|.|.|13|TRBV3-1/TRBV3-2
CASSQGPLGELFF
TGTGCCAGCAGCCAAGGCCCACTCGGGGAGCTGTTTTTT
>TRBJ1-6|.|.|14|TRBV5-1
CASSSQGEDSPLHF
TGCGCCAGCAGTTCACAGGGAGAAGATTCACCCCTCCACTTT
>TRBJ2-1|once|TRBD1|12|TRBV29-1
CSVTVGGGEQFF
TGCAGCGTGACAGTAGGGGGCGGTGAGCAGTTCTTC
>TRBJ2-3|.|TRBD1|16|TRBV6-1
CASREGTGDDTDTQYF
TGTGCCAGCAGAGAAGGGACAGGGGATGACACAGATACGCAGTATTTT
>TRBJ2-3|.|.|15|TRBV5-5
CASPPAGQSTDTQYF
TGTGCCAGCCCCCCCGCAGGTCAAAGCACAGATACGCAGTATTTT
>TRBJ1-1|.|.|16|TRBV10-2
CASSARQLQGNTEAFF
TGCGCCAGCAGCGCGCGTCAACTCCAGGGGAACACTGAAGCTTTCTTT
>TRBJ1-2|.|TRBD1|15|TRBV19
CASRKTGTGSYGYTF
TGTGCCAGTAGAAAGACCGGGACAGGGTCCTATGGCTACACCTTC
>TRBJ2-2|once|TRBD2|16|TRBV9
CASSVGSGGNTGELFF
TGTGCCAGCAGCGTAGGAAGCGGGGGGAACACCGGGGAGCTGTTTTTT
>TRBJ2-7|few|.|17|TRBV5-1
CASSLLAGAGLDYEQYF
TGCGCCAGCAGCTTGTTGGCAGGGGCCGGATTGGACTACGAGCAGTACTTC
>TRBJ1-5|.|.|15|TRBV6-5
CASSQQGYSNQPQHF
TGTGCCAGCAGCCAACAGGGATATAGCAATCAGCCCCAGCATTTT
>TRBJ2-5|once|.|16|TRBV9
CASSATPGDRAETQYF
TGTGCCAGCAGCGCTACCCCGGGGGACCGGGCAGAGACCCAGTACTTC
>TRBJ2-5|.|TRBD2|18|TRBV4-1
CASSQGRVAGVHQETQYF
TGCGCCAGCAGCCAAGGAAGGGTAGCGGGGGTCCATCAAGAGACCCAGTACTTC
>TRBJ2-4|.|TRBD1|19|TRBV2
CASRAYGTGGMIAKNIQYF
TGTGCCAGCAGGGCCTACGGGACAGGGGGGATGATAGCCAAAAACATTCAGTACTTC
>TRBJ1-3|.|.|14|TRBV15
CATSSGQYGNTIYF
TGTGCCACCAGCAGCGGACAGTATGGAAACACCATATATTTT
>TRBJ2-1|.|TRBD2|15|TRBV7-6
CASSPTSGGYNEQFF
TGTGCCAGCAGCCCGACTAGCGGGGGGTACAATGAGCAGTTCTTC